The 14 T cell receptor beta chains below all came from one sample that was sequenced in a study of shared clonotypes between healthy human individuals. The method was immunoSEQ multiplex PCR; TCRdb's version includes in-frame clones alone and lacks a portion of them. The sample lists around 1.9 million clones, around 93% seen once, with around 1.7% in the top ten. Cells designated naive CD8 were CD45RO-negative and were positively selected for CCR7, with terminally differentiated effector memory CD45RA+ cells excluded. The source material was naive CD8+ T cells from PBMCs. Receptor source: a young man in good health. Some clones in this sample may be carry-over from other donors' samples.

The J gene is TRBJ2-1, the V gene TRBV4-1, with 7 bases matching TRBD2. The trim removed 4 bases at V and 2 bases at J, leaving 11 bases unmatched. CDR1 and CDR2 from the germline V gene are MGHRA and YSYEKL. This CDR3 has 17 residues. CDR3 in amino acids: CASSPELADIPYNEQFF. CDR3 coding DNA: TGCGCCAGCAGCCCAGAGCTAGCGGACATTCCCTACAATGAGCAGTTCTTC.

This clone was picked up one time. The chain joins TRBV29-1 to TRBJ1-1, with 7 bases lining up with TRBD1. The germline V gene encodes CDR1 SQVTM and CDR2 ANQGSEA. Unmatched junction bases numbered 10, after V lost 7 bases and J lost 11 bases. The CDR3 length is 11 residues. The CDR3 DNA follows: TGCAGCGCCCAGGGGGGGGACGGCGCTTTCTTT. Translating gives CSAQGGDGAFF.

The rearrangement links TRBV5-1 to TRBJ2-2; 11 bases map to TRBD2. This CDR3 is 16 amino acids long. Per germline, CDR1 SGHRS and CDR2 YFSETQ. J gave up 3 bases and V 1 base, and 2 bases lay outside the gene matches. The CDR3 DNA reads TGCGCCAGCAGCTTGTTTAGCGGGAGGGACACCGGGGAGCTGTTTTTT. This codes for CASSLFSGRDTGELFF.

The gene calls are TRBV10-3 and TRBJ2-7; a weak D match, TRBD2 (6 bases). CDR1 ENHRY and CDR2 SYGVKD come from the germline V gene. This CDR3 has 14 amino acids. Trimming pared 6 bases from V and 6 bases from J, leaving 18 bases between. CDR3 bases: TGTGCCATCAGCTTCTCGACTAGTTACCCCGAGCAGTACTTC. Translation gives CAISFSTSYPEQYF.

The chain employs TRBV28 and TRBJ2-5, with a tentative D call TRBD1 (6 bases). V gave up 3 bases and J gave up 3 bases, with 14 bases separating them. Germline V lookup: CDR1 MDHEN, CDR2 SYDVKM. The CDR3 covers 15 residues. CDR3 nucleotide sequence: TGTGCCAGCAGTTTCCTAACCCCAGGGGAAGAGACCCAGTACTTC. Amino acid sequence: CASSFLTPGEETQYF.

This clone was counted once. The rearrangement uses TRBV21-1 and TRBJ2-1. TRBV21-1 is noted as a pseudogene. CDR3 length equals 15 residues. CDR3 in DNA: TGTGCCAGCAGCAAAGAGGCAGTTAAGTACAATGAGCAGTTCTTC. As protein: CASSKEAVKYNEQFF.

This chain uses TRBV28 with TRBJ1-3; D unresolved. CDR1 and CDR2 from the germline V gene are MDHEN and SYDVKM. The CDR3 covers 12 residues. Deletions cut 6 bases from V and 4 bases from J, with 7 bases between. The CDR3 loop is CASSPTGNTIYF. CDR3 coding DNA: TGTGCCAGCAGCCCGACAGGAAACACCATATATTTT.

In its sample, this clone was seen once. CDR3 in amino acids: CASSDSGRLDGELFF. As DNA, the CDR3 is TGTGCCAGCAGTGATAGCGGGAGGCTTGACGGGGAGCTGTTTTTT. The V call is TRBV28, the J call TRBJ2-2, with 10 bases matching TRBD2. The CDR3 length is 15 residues. CDR1 MDHEN and CDR2 SYDVKM come from the germline V gene. The V gene end was trimmed by 5 bases and the J gene end by 7 bases; junction bases not matched to a gene: 7.

The V gene is TRBV27, the J gene TRBJ2-7, with no clear D. Trimming left V 5 bases short and J 2 bases short, with 7 bases between. This CDR3 contains 12 residues. Germline V gene sequence: CDR1 MNHEY, CDR2 SMNVEV (reference sequence). CDR3 nucleotides: TGTGCCAGCAGTGAATCCCCCTACGAGCAGTACTTC. Its translation is CASSESPYEQYF.

V is TRBV9 and J is TRBJ2-3; perhaps TRBD2 as D (5 bases). Germline CDR1 is SGDLS and CDR2 is YYNGEE. Trimming pared 3 bases from V and 6 bases from J, leaving 20 bases between. CDR3 length equals 16 residues. The CDR3 sequence: CASSDPRALDRDTQYF. The CDR3 region has the DNA TGTGCCAGCAGCGATCCGCGGGCCCTTGACCGGGATACGCAGTATTTT.

With regard to this clone: Other DNA sequences within the sample encode an identical CDR3. The J gene is TRBJ2-5, the V gene TRBV5-4; no definite D call. V dropped 2 bases and J dropped 2 bases, with 7 bases sitting between them. The CDR3 consists of 13 residues. Germline CDR1 SGHNT, CDR2 YYREEE (reference sequence). CDR3 DNA sequence: TGTGCCAGCAGCTTCCGCGGTCAAGAGACCCAGTACTTC. Protein: CASSFRGQETQYF.

The chain is built from TRBV11-2 and TRBJ2-4; D remains unclear. Germline V CDR1 and CDR2: SGHAT, FQNNGV. Trimming cost V 3 bases and J 1 base, with 13 bases left between them. The CDR3 is made up of 16 amino acids. The CDR3 nucleotides read TGTGCCAGCAGCTTCTCATATTTCAACGCCAAAAACATTCAGTACTTC. Protein: CASSFSYFNAKNIQYF.

This chain uses TRBV6-1 with TRBJ1-1, with 8 bases fitting TRBD1. Losses at the gene ends were 5 bases for V and 3 bases for J; bases not matched to a gene: 8. Per germline, CDR1 MNHNS and CDR2 SASEGT. The CDR3 length is 15 residues. The CDR3 nucleotides are TGTGCCAGCAGTCCGTCAGGGGGCTGGCACACTGAAGCTTTCTTT. As protein: CASSPSGGWHTEAFF.

The chain links TRBV6-5 to TRBJ1-4, with 7 nucleotides matching TRBD1. V trimming: 0 bases; J trimming: 8 bases; junction bases outside the gene matches: 3. The CDR3 covers 14 residues. Germline V gives CDR1 MNHEY, CDR2 SVGAGI. This CDR3 reads CASSYSRQGEKLFF. The CDR3 nucleotides are TGTGCCAGCAGTTACTCCCGACAGGGAGAAAAACTGTTTTTT.